Shown below are 13 T cell receptor beta chains from a single sample sequenced in a study of neurological immune-mediated disorders (dated by TCRdb to the late 2010s). The library was made by 5' RACE. The sequencer was an Illumina HiSeq 2500. TCRdb ran its own pipeline on the public reads, namely fastp trimming at Q25 and MiXCR clone calling, and kept in-frame beta chains. Entries that share a CDR3 protein sequence are merged under the most common genes and DNA. The sample includes approximately 19,000 distinct CDR3 sequences, with 15% observed a single time. Of the sample, more than 14% falls within the top ten clones. The sequenced sample was PBMCs. The origin of the receptors is a female donor with HTLV-1-associated myelopathy (HAM/TSP).

This clonotype has ten or more counts. This rearrangement joins TRBV20-1 to TRBJ2-1, with 8 nucleotides matching TRBD1. Germline CDR1 reads DFQATT; CDR2 reads SNEGSKA (reference sequence). With 3 bases clipped from V and 9 bases from J, the junction kept 13 bases outside the gene matches. The CDR3 covers 15 residues. CDR3 amino acids: CSARLPGQEAGEQFF. For the CDR3, the DNA is TGCAGTGCTAGGTTGCCGGGACAGGAAGCAGGTGAGCAGTTCTTC.

This clonotype was picked up many times. This chain uses TRBV10-3 with TRBJ2-3; 7 nucleotides agree with TRBD1. J was trimmed by 3 bases and V by 0 bases; bases with no gene match: 3. Germline values: CDR1 ENHRY, CDR2 SYGVKD. There are 15 residues in the CDR3. The CDR3 spells CAISESEQGTDTQYF. DNA for the CDR3: TGTGCCATCAGTGAGTCAGAACAGGGGACAGATACGCAGTATTTT.

This clonotype was recorded at least ten times. One end of the junction fails to match germline, which may point to a read error. The V and J genes are TRBV11-2 and TRBJ2-3; D gene ambiguous. Germline lookup yields CDR1 SGHAT and CDR2 FQNNGV. This CDR3 contains 15 residues. CDR3 protein: CASSYRAQSTYTQYF. In nucleotides, the CDR3 is TGTGCCAGCAGCTATCGGGCCCAAAGCACATATACGCAGTATTTT.

In this sample, this clonotype turned up many times. The chain links TRBV20-1 to TRBJ2-1; 9 bases agree with TRBD2. Unmatched junction bases numbered 12, after V lost 0 bases and J lost 9 bases. The length of the CDR3 is 16 residues. Germline V lookup: CDR1 DFQATT, CDR2 SNEGSKA (reference sequence). The CDR3, as DNA: TGCAGTGCTAGAGAGGTACTGGGACTAGCAGGTGGTGAGCAGTTCTTC. Translation: CSAREVLGLAGGEQFF.

The chain has TRBV29-1 and TRBJ2-5; D might be TRBD1 (6 bases). The CDR3 consists of 12 residues. V was pared by 5 bases and J by 0 bases, with 7 bases between. CDR1 is SQVTM and CDR2 is ANQGSEA in the germline V gene. The CDR3 here is CSVRTDQETQYF. In DNA form, the CDR3 reads TGCAGCGTTCGGACAGACCAAGAGACCCAGTACTTC.

This clonotype was observed a single time. The chain recombines TRBV5-1 with TRBJ1-5; TRBD1 matches 8 bases. The V gene's germline CDR1 is SGHRS and CDR2 YFSETQ. The trim removed 4 bases at V and 5 bases at J, leaving 11 bases unmatched. The CDR3 totals 16 residues. The DNA for the CDR3 is TGCGCCAGCAGCCCCGGACAGGGTGGGGGATATCAGCCCCAGCATTTT. Its protein product is CASSPGQGGGYQPQHF.

This clonotype was counted many times. CDR3 loop: CSARASGLAAFNEQFF. DNA for the CDR3: TGCAGTGCTAGAGCTTCGGGACTAGCGGCTTTCAATGAGCAGTTCTTC. This chain links TRBV20-1 with TRBJ2-1; 11 nucleotides align to TRBD2. Germline trimming cut 1 base from V and 6 bases from J; bases unmatched to any gene: 8. There are 16 residues in the CDR3. The germline V gene encodes CDR1 DFQATT and CDR2 SNEGSKA (reference sequence).

This clonotype was seen at least ten times. The V call is TRBV6-2 or TRBV6-3, the J call TRBJ2-5; TRBD1 matches 8 bases. CDR3 length equals 13 residues. Germline CDR1 reads MNHEY; CDR2 reads SVGEGT. Trimming removed 7 bases from V and 4 bases from J; junction bases left unmatched: 5. The CDR3: CASTQDRVETQYF. DNA for the CDR3: TGTGCCAGCACCCAGGACAGGGTAGAGACCCAGTACTTC.

Within the sample, this clonotype is medium-sized. J is TRBJ2-3 and V is TRBV11-1, with 10 bases lining up with TRBD1. J was trimmed by 13 bases and V by 2 bases; bases with no gene match: 9. Germline V lookup: CDR1 SGHAT, CDR2 FQDESV (reference sequence). This CDR3 contains 14 residues. The CDR3 protein is CASSLTFPGTGEYF. CDR3 in DNA: TGTGCCAGCAGCTTAACTTTCCCCGGGACAGGGGAGTATTTT.

This clonotype was observed at least ten times. The chain links TRBV4-1 to TRBJ1-3; the match to TRBD1 covers 8 bases. CDR1 and CDR2 (germline): MGHRA, YSYEKL. The V gene end was trimmed by 4 bases and the J gene end by 4 bases; junction bases not matched to a gene: 3. The CDR3 loop spans 14 amino acids. The CDR3: CASSLTGVGNTIYF. CDR3 sequence (DNA): TGCGCCAGCAGCCTGACAGGGGTGGGAAACACCATATATTTT.

This clonotype was observed many times. V and J are TRBV5-5 and TRBJ2-1; D gene ambiguous. Germline V CDR1 and CDR2: SGHKS, YYEKEE (reference sequence). Trimming left V 1 base short and J 0 bases short, with 14 bases between. The CDR3 is made up of 17 amino acids. CDR3 DNA sequence: TGTGCCAGCAGCTTGTATGTGGCGACAAACTCCTACAATGAGCAGTTCTTC. It yields the protein CASSLYVATNSYNEQFF. Full variable domain (missing parts from reference TRBV5-5 and TRBJ2-1): DAGVTQSPTHLIKTRGQQVTLRCSPISGHKSVSWYQQVLGQGPQFIFQYYEKEERGRGNFPDRFSARQFPNYSSELNVNALLLGDSALYLCASSLYVATNSYNEQFFGPGTRLTVL.

Judged by abundance, this clonotype is medium-sized (0.01 to 0.1%). The chain has TRBV7-6 and TRBJ2-5; no definite D call. This CDR3 is 13 amino acids long. V was trimmed by 5 bases and J by 2 bases, leaving 9 bases between them. Germline CDR1 is SGHVS and CDR2 is FNYEAQ. CDR3: CASSPTVQETQYF. In DNA form, the CDR3 reads TGTGCCAGCAGCCCGACGGTACAAGAGACCCAGTACTTC. The full variable domain, completed using reference TRBV7-6 and TRBJ2-5, is GAGVSQSPRYKVTKRGQDVALRCDPISGHVSLYWYRQALGQGPEFLTYFNYEAQQDKSGLPNDRFSAERPEGSISTLTIQRTEQRDSAMYRCASSPTVQETQYFGPGTRLLVL.

This clonotype was observed many times. The rearrangement joins TRBV14 to TRBJ1-2, with a tentative D call TRBD1 (6 bases). CDR1 and CDR2 (germline): SGHDN, FVKESK. The V end was cut by 3 bases, the J end by 8 bases, with 19 bases between. This CDR3 is 15 amino acids long. The CDR3 nucleotides are TGTGCCAGCAGCCAGTGGGGGGGGCAGGTCTTCGGCTACACCTTC. Amino acid sequence: CASSQWGGQVFGYTF.